These T cell receptor beta chains were read from a single sample in a study of T cell changes during pregnancy in multiple sclerosis. Assay used: immunoSEQ multiplex PCR; TCRdb lists only in-frame clones, some missing. Of 80,000 or so clones in the sample, 90% to 95% were seen once. Source: peripheral blood, taken before pregnancy. These receptors all stem from a female donor with multiple sclerosis, enrolled in a pregnancy study. The CDR3 runs from the conserved cysteine through the conserved F or W. D genes are given only for firm matches. Not all rows give a size; the values are once, few, many and, for expanded clones, a class.

>TRBV14|TRBJ2-7|TRBD1|.
TGTGCCAGCAGCCAACTAGGACAGGGGGTGGGCGAGCAGTACTTC
CASSQLGQGVGEQYF
>TRBV7-3|TRBJ2-5|TRBD1|.
TGTGCCAGCAGCTCCGGACAGGGGGCAGGGGAGACCCAGTACTTC
CASSSGQGAGETQYF
>TRBV7-2|TRBJ2-2|.|.
TGTGCCAGCAGCCCCTGGGCTCCTCCGAACACCGGGGAGCTGTTTTTT
CASSPWAPPNTGELFF
>TRBV7-8|TRBJ2-1|.|.
TGTGCCAGCAGCTGGAGGGGCACAACCGATGAGCAGTTCTTC
CASSWRGTTDEQFF
>TRBV7-3|TRBJ2-1|TRBD2|.
TGTGCCAGCAGCTTCGGGCCGCTCGGGGGGGAGCAGTTCTTC
CASSFGPLGGEQFF
>TRBV6-4|TRBJ1-2|.|.
TGTGCCAGCAGTTCCGGGGGAGCCTCACCCTATGGCTACACCTTC
CASSSGGASPYGYTF
>TRBV27|TRBJ1-1|.|.
TGTGCCAGCAGTTTATTGCCGGATACAGGGATAAGGGGCACTGAAGCTTTCTTT
CASSLLPDTGIRGTEAFF
>TRBV25-1|TRBJ2-7|TRBD2|.
TGTGCCAGCAGCCCTCCGGGACTAGCGGCTTCCTCCTACGAGCAGTACTTC
CASSPPGLAASSYEQYF
>TRBV19|TRBJ1-5|TRBD1|.
TGTGCGACCGTTGAACCGGGACAGGGGAATCAGCCCCAGCATTTT
CATVEPGQGNQPQHF
>TRBV5-1|TRBJ2-7|.|.
TGCGCCAGCAGCTTGTTCCTCAGCGGTGACGAGCAGTACTTC
CASSLFLSGDEQYF
>TRBV9|TRBJ2-3|TRBD2|.
TGTGCCAGCAGCGTCTCGGGAGGGCCCACAGATACGCAGTATTTT
CASSVSGGPTDTQYF
>TRBV19|TRBJ2-3|TRBD2|.
TGTGCCAGTAGTCTCGGACTAGCGGGAGCCGATACGCAGTATTTT
CASSLGLAGADTQYF
>TRBV6-5|TRBJ2-7|TRBD2|.
TGTGCCAGCAGCCAGACTAGCGACGGTCGGGAGCAGTACTTC
CASSQTSDGREQYF
>TRBV5-4|TRBJ2-5|TRBD2|.
TGTGCCAGCAGCTCAGGGACTAGCGGGAGATTAGAGACCCAGTACTTC
CASSSGTSGRLETQYF
>TRBV5-6|TRBJ2-7|TRBD1|.
TGTGCCAGCAGCTCCGACAGGGTGTACGAGCAGTACTTC
CASSSDRVYEQYF
>TRBV6-1|TRBJ2-3|TRBD2|.
TGTGCCAGCAGTGAGCGACTAGCGGGAGTGGGCAGCACAGATACGCAGTATTTT
CASSERLAGVGSTDTQYF
>TRBV4-1|TRBJ2-6|.|.
TGCGCCAGCACGGAGTTGGGGCTAGTGGAAGCTGGGGCCAACGTCCTGACTTTC
CASTELGLVEAGANVLTF
>TRBV5-1|TRBJ2-5|TRBD1|.
TGCGCCAGCAGCTTGGCAGGGGGTGAGACCCAGTACTTC
CASSLAGGETQYF
>TRBV30|TRBJ1-4|.|.
TGTGCCTGGAGTACGGGGGGGACTAATGAAAAACTGTTTTTT
CAWSTGGTNEKLFF
>TRBV7-9|TRBJ2-3|.|.
TGTGCCAGCCCCTCAGGCGGGCCGGGAGCGAGCACAGATACGCAGTATTTT
CASPSGGPGASTDTQYF
>TRBV28|TRBJ2-7|.|.
TGTGCCAGCAGTTTTTCTCACCGGGTCGTAACCTACGAGCAGTACTTC
CASSFSHRVVTYEQYF
>TRBV15|TRBJ1-2|TRBD1|once
TGTGCCACCAGCAGAGATAGACAGGGCGGCTATGGCTACACCTTC
CATSRDRQGGYGYTF
>TRBV6-5|TRBJ2-1|TRBD2|.
TGTGCCAGCAGTTACTCACGCGGGAGTTGGTCGTTCTTC
CASSYSRGSWSFF
>TRBV7-2|TRBJ1-1|.|.
TGTGCCAGCAGCCTAAACAGGATGAACACTGAAGCTTTCTTT
CASSLNRMNTEAFF
>TRBV7-2|TRBJ1-1|.|.
TGTGCCAGCAGCGCGAAGGGAGACACTGAAGCTTTCTTT
CASSAKGDTEAFF
>TRBV4-1|TRBJ2-1|TRBD2|.
TGCGCCAGCAGCCCTGGGACTAGCGGGGTCTCCTACAATGAGCAGTTCTTC
CASSPGTSGVSYNEQFF
>TRBV7-2|TRBJ1-4|.|.
TGTGCCAGCAGCTTCGGGGGAACTAATGAAAAACTGTTTTTT
CASSFGGTNEKLFF
>TRBV19|TRBJ2-2|.|once
TGTGCCAGTCGACCACAGGGGAACACCGGGGAGCTGTTTTTT
CASRPQGNTGELFF